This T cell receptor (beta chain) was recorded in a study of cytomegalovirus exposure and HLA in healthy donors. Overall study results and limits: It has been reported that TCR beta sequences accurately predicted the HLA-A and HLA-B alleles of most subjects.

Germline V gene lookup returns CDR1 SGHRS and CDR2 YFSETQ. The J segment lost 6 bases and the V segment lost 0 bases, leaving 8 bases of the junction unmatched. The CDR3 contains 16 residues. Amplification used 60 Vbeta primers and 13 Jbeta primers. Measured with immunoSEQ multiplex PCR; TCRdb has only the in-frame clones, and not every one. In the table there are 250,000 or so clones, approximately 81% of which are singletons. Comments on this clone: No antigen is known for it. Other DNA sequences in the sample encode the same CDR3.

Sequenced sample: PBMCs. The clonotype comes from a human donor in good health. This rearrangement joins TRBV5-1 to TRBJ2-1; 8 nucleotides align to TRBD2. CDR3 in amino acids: CASSLEGSGRGNEQFF. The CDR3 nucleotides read TGCGCCAGCAGCTTGGAGGGCAGCGGGAGAGGCAATGAGCAGTTCTTC.